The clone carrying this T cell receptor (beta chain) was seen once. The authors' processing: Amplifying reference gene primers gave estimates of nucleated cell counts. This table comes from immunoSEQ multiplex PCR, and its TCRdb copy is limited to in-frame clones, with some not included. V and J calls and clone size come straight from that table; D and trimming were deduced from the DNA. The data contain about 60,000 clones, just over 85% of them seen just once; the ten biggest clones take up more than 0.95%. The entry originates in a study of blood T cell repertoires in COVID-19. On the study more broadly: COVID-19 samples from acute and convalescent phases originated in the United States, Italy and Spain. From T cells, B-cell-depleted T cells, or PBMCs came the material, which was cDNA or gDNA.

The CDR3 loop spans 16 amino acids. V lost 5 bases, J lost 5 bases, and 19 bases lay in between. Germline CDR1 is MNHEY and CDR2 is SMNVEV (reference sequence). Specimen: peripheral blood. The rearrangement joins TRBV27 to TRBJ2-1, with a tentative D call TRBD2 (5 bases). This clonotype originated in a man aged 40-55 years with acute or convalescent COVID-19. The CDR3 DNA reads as TGTGCCAGCAGTCCAGTGGAGGCCTTCCTAAACAATGAGCAGTTCTTC. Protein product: CASSPVEAFLNNEQFF.